Following are 18 T cell receptor beta chains from one sample sequenced in a study of neoadjuvant nivolumab and ipilimumab in lung cancer. Only in-frame clones appear in the TCRdb table, and some are missing; sequencing was by immunoSEQ multiplex PCR. This sample has about 27,000 clones, with about 70% found just once. The sample in question was tumor tissue, obtained after neoadjuvant nivolumab, alone or with ipilimumab, at or shortly before surgery. Receptor source: an adult with non-small cell lung cancer.

V usage is TRBV6-5 and J usage is TRBJ2-5, with TRBD2 matching over 7 bases. V dropped 5 bases and J dropped 3; count of bases not matched to a gene: 3. The CDR3 spans 13 residues. CDR1 MNHEY and CDR2 SVGAGI come from the germline V gene. This CDR3 reads CASSERGEETQYF. CDR3 coding DNA: TGTGCCAGCAGTGAACGGGGGGAAGAGACCCAGTACTTC.

V gene TRBV5-5 combines with J gene TRBJ2-6; 11 bases map to TRBD2. CDR3 length: 18 amino acids. Germline trimming cut 3 bases from V and 4 bases from J; bases unmatched to any gene: 9. Germline values: CDR1 SGHKS, CDR2 YYEKEE (reference sequence). The CDR3 protein is CASSYASGGTSGANVLTF. The CDR3 DNA reads as TGTGCCAGCAGCTATGCTAGCGGGGGGACCTCCGGGGCCAACGTCCTGACTTTC.

Details on this clone: It differs at one base from a far larger clone, so likely a read error. This chain links TRBV5-5 with TRBJ1-1; D unresolved. This CDR3 contains 13 residues. V lost 0 bases, J lost 0 bases, and 3 bases lay in between. CDR1 is SGHKS, CDR2 YYEKEE, per germline (reference sequence). Written as DNA, the CDR3 is TGTGCCAGCAGCTTGGAGCTGAACACTGAAGCTTTCTTT. It translates to CASSLELNTEAFF.

This clone appeared a few times. The chain has TRBV7-2 and TRBJ2-5, with 10 bases lining up with TRBD2. Germline CDR1 and CDR2: SGHTA and FQGNSA. The CDR3 runs to 15 residues. V shed 4 bases and J 1 base; nucleotides not matched to a gene: 3. CDR3 in DNA: TGTGCCAGCAGCTCCCTAGCGGGGGCCCAAGAGACCCAGTACTTC. Translating it yields CASSSLAGAQETQYF.

The chain carries TRBV7-2 and TRBJ2-7; the D gene could be TRBD1 or TRBD2 (5 bases each). This CDR3 spans 13 amino acids. V gave up 5 bases and J gave up 5 bases, with 13 bases separating them. Germline CDR1 SGHTA, CDR2 FQGNSA. CDR3 bases: TGTGCCAGCAGCCCGTGGGGGTTCAACGAGCAGTACTTC. Amino acids: CASSPWGFNEQYF.

This clone was detected a few times. The chain carries TRBV4-1 and TRBJ1-6, with D unclear. Germline values: CDR1 MGHRA, CDR2 YSYEKL. The CDR3 contains 12 residues. V gave up 4 bases and J gave up 7 bases, with 5 bases separating them. This chain's CDR3 is CASSLDNSPLHF. Written as DNA, the CDR3 is TGCGCCAGCAGCCTGGACAATTCACCCCTCCACTTT.

CDR3: CASSYSLHVAYEQYF. The CDR3 bases are TGTGCCAGCAGTTACTCGTTACACGTCGCCTACGAGCAGTACTTC. The chain employs TRBV6-5 and TRBJ2-7; D call uncertain. Looked up from germline, CDR1 is MNHEY and CDR2 is SVGAGI. CDR3 length: 15 amino acids. Trimming took 0 bases from V and 2 from J, leaving 11 bases between them.

The chain has TRBV9 and TRBJ1-5; D remains unclear. The germline V and J ends were trimmed by 4 bases and 6 bases, with 20 bases remaining between them. This CDR3 is 16 amino acids long. Germline loops: CDR1 SGDLS, CDR2 YYNGEE. As DNA, the CDR3 is TGTGCCAGCAGCCCGGTTCGGTCCCCTTGGCGTCAGCCCCAGCATTTT. Amino acids: CASSPVRSPWRQPQHF. The full variable domain, rest sourced from reference TRBV9 and TRBJ1-5, is DSGVTQTPKHLITATGQRVTLRCSPRSGDLSVYWYQQSLDQGLQFLIQYYNGEERAKGNILERFSAQQFPDLHSELNLSSLELGDSALYFCASSPVRSPWRQPQHFGDGTRLSIL.

CDR3 sequence reads: CASSSGGSGNTIYF. The CDR3, as DNA: TGTGCCAGCAGTTCGGGCGGATCTGGAAACACCATATATTTT. This rearrangement joins TRBV6-5 to TRBJ1-3; D unclear. The V gene's germline CDR1 is MNHEY and CDR2 SVGAGI. V gave up 4 bases and J gave up 1 base, with 8 bases separating them. The length of the CDR3 is 14 residues.

This chain connects TRBV6-5 to TRBJ2-7; the D is unclear. Germline CDR1 MNHEY, CDR2 SVGAGI. CDR3 length equals 13 residues. The V end lost 6 bases, the J end lost 3 bases, and 12 bases lay between the germline ends. Here the CDR3 DNA reads TGTGCCAGCAGGCCGACGGCGAGCTACGAGCAGTACTTC. Protein sequence: CASRPTASYEQYF.

This clone was seen once. The chain is built from TRBV7-9 and TRBJ1-5; TRBD1 matches at 7 bases. This CDR3 is 15 amino acids long. CDR1 SEHNR and CDR2 FQNEAQ come from the germline V gene (reference sequence). V was clipped by 5 bases and J by 4 bases; unmatched bases: 8. The CDR3 nucleotides are TGTGCCAGCAGCAGACCACAGGGGAGAAATCAGCCCCAGCATTTT. Residues: CASSRPQGRNQPQHF.

The V gene is TRBV18, the J gene TRBJ1-5; weak D call: TRBD1 (5 bases). This CDR3 spans 15 amino acids. Germline V gene sequence: CDR1 KGHSH, CDR2 LQKENI. Trimming shortened V by 4 bases and J by 3 bases, and 13 bases separated the two germline ends. CDR3 sequence reads: CASSLNQGSNQPQHF. The CDR3, as DNA: TGTGCCAGCTCACTTAATCAGGGTTCCAATCAGCCCCAGCATTTT.

The chain is built from TRBV9 and TRBJ2-2; no definite D call. From germline, CDR1 is SGDLS and CDR2 YYNGEE. There are 15 residues in the CDR3. Trimming took off 1 base at V and 4 bases at J, with 11 bases between the two ends. The CDR3 sequence: CASSVTSVGTGELFF. CDR3 DNA sequence: TGTGCCAGCAGCGTAACTTCAGTAGGCACCGGGGAGCTGTTTTTT.

About this clone itself: Mismatch with germline at one junction end may stem from a read error. This sequence joins TRBV29-1 and TRBJ2-5; either TRBD1 or TRBD2 may supply D (5 bases each). CDR1 SQVTM and CDR2 ANQGSEA come from the germline V gene. The CDR3 is made up of 15 amino acids. The CDR3 spells CSVKDYSGTQETQYF. CDR3 in DNA: TGCAGCGTTAAAGATTACTCAGGGACCCAAGAGACCCAGTACTTC.

This chain connects TRBV5-1 to TRBJ2-3; D is undetermined. Trimming stripped 5 bases from V and 2 bases from J, with 15 bases between. CDR1 SGHRS and CDR2 YFSETQ come from the germline V gene. This CDR3 spans 15 amino acids. The CDR3 bases are TGCGCCAGCAGAGCTCAGGCCGAGCTCACAGATACGCAGTATTTT. The encoded protein is CASRAQAELTDTQYF.

The chain uses TRBV5-4 and TRBJ2-1; the D call may be TRBD1 or TRBD2 (5 bases each). Germline V gene sequence: CDR1 SGHNT, CDR2 YYREEE (reference sequence). CDR3 length: 16 residues. The ends were cut back, 0 bases at V and 6 bases at J, with 16 bases in the middle. The CDR3 region has the DNA TGTGCCAGCAGCTTGGGAGGTAATACTAGGGGCAATGAGCAGTTCTTC. Protein sequence: CASSLGGNTRGNEQFF.

This clone was found a few times. The chain couples TRBV7-9 to TRBJ1-6, with D possibly TRBD1 on 5 matching bases. The CDR3 sequence is 14 residues long. With 3 bases removed from V and 9 bases from J, the gap between germline ends came to 12 bases. Germline assignment: CDR1 SEHNR and CDR2 FQNEAQ (reference sequence). The CDR3: CASSFLQGGSPLHF. Here the CDR3 DNA reads TGTGCCAGCAGCTTCCTCCAGGGCGGTTCACCCCTCCACTTT.

A remark on this clone: This sample includes further DNA sequences coding for the same CDR3. The V gene is TRBV5-1, the J gene TRBJ1-1, with TRBD1 matching 8 bases. Trimming cost V 5 bases and J 4 bases; bases outside gene matches: 4. There are 13 residues in the CDR3. Germline lookup yields CDR1 SGHRS and CDR2 YFSETQ. Here the CDR3 reads CASRLTGGTEAFF. Written as DNA, the CDR3 is TGCGCCAGCAGGCTCACAGGGGGCACTGAAGCTTTCTTT.